There are many counts of the clone carrying this TCR beta chain. Antigen specificity is unknown. Construction of TCR beta libraries relied on iRepertoire HTBI primers and on Arm-PCR targeting CDR3 regions. A single record per CDR3 protein comes from TCRdb applying MiXCR to the multiplex PCR reads. This sample carries around 480,000 distinct CDR3 sequences, roughly 15% of them seen once, and the ten largest clones take 20% to 25%. The data originate from a study of regulatory T cells in long-lasting Graves disease. General study results and limits: Analyses excluded thyroid tissue, covering peripheral blood alone. It was possible that the small sample size reduced accuracy.

Time point meaning: newly diagnosed GD, antithyroid drugs for less than 3 months. The TCR library was made from RNA extracted from PBMCs. Germline V gene data show CDR1 as SGHTA and CDR2 as FQGNSA. The CDR3 totals 14 residues. Trimming took off 6 bases at V and 2 bases at J, with 12 bases between the two ends. In addition, the sample was reused for a study of T cells in Graves' hyperthyroidism and ophthalmopathy. This second report adds: Based on clinical symptoms, serum thyroxine and TRAb, thyroid ultrasound and orbital computed tomography, diagnoses were reached. Blood held most thyroid clonotypes expanded above 0.001 frequency.

The sample was peripheral blood mononuclear cells (PBMCs), taken at new diagnosis, from a patient treated with antithyroid drugs. This receptor was taken from a woman between 40 and 65 years old with Graves disease. This chain joins TRBV7-2 and TRBJ2-3; either TRBD1 or TRBD2 may supply D (5 bases each). CDR3 residues: CASSLGVVTDTQYF. The CDR3 region has the DNA TGTGCCAGCAGTCTGGGGGTAGTCACAGATACGCAGTATTTT.